The present T cell receptor (beta chain) was sequenced within a study of OX40 agonist ivuxolimab in advanced cancers. In the study overall: The costimulatory receptor OX40 (CD134) was targeted by ivuxolimab, a fully human IgG2 agonistic monoclonal antibody. Prior anti-PD-1, anti-PD-L1 or anti-CTLA-4 therapy was permitted, and checkpoint inhibitors had been received by roughly two fifths of dose-escalation patients. Peripheral TCRbeta sequencing was intended to test whether TCR sequence diversity was altered and clonal T-cell expansion was caused by ivuxolimab. Intravenous ivuxolimab was administered to patients every 2 weeks at six dose levels: 0.01, 0.1, 0.3, 1.5, 3 and 10 mg/kg. Partial responses occurred in three dose-escalation patients: two with cutaneous melanoma and one with hepatocellular carcinoma. Among the approximately 54 dose-escalation patients, roughly 20 had hepatocellular carcinoma, 15 or so melanoma, 9 renal cell carcinoma and 9 head and neck cancer. A male proportion of around 81% and a mean age of approximately 60 years, ranging from about 20 to 79, were recorded for the dose-escalation cohort. The paper reports the monotherapy dose-escalation portion (N of about 50 patients) of the phase I ivuxolimab trial.

The germline V gene gives CDR1 as MGHDK and CDR2 as SYGVNS. V and J are truncated by 2 bases and 4 bases respectively, leaving an intervening sequence of 17 bases. The CDR3 measures 16 amino acids from cysteine to phenylalanine. CDR3 DNA only is kept here, 48 bases in frame from base 1. To sequence the TCRbeta CDR3 region, genomic DNA was isolated from the sorted cells. TCRbeta CDR3 regions were sequenced using the immunoSEQ Assay. The immuneACCESS repertoire file appears here via TCRdb, limited to in-frame rearrangements. These files lack a portion of the clones; in checked studies, under half of the deficit traces to unresolved V genes, and the cause of the others is not known. The sample table shows 48,000 or so clones, and roughly 81% are seen once. Around 7.9% of the sample goes to the ten largest clones. Patients with autoimmune disease history or receiving systemic immunosuppression were excluded from the trial. Peripheral blood for TCR sequencing was drawn from every dose cohort at baseline, at cycle 4 day 1 and at cycle 7 day 1. The samples were taken from a phase I, first-in-human, multicenter, open-label dose-escalation trial of ivuxolimab. The trial enrolled adults with locally advanced or metastatic head and neck squamous cell, hepatocellular, melanoma or renal cell carcinoma. Before TCR sequencing, CD4+ and CD8+ T cells were separately sorted from peripheral blood.

Beyond this particular receptor, the publication reports: After ivuxolimab, expanded clones were on average more numerous among CD8+ T cells than among CD4+ T cells. Low levels of normalized T-cell clonal expansion were also seen in some patients who did not respond. In partial responders in the 0.1-3.0 mg/kg groups, normalized peripheral clonal expansion was found to be among the lowest, especially among CD8+ T cells. Antigen specificity was not determined for the clonally expanded peripheral T cells. At doses from 0.1 to 3.0 mg/kg, clonal expansion was seen in both CD4+ and CD8+ blood T cells between baseline and week 6.

Regarding this clone: Its antigen is still unknown. Base-call qualities are not available, and no considerably larger clone is one nucleotide away.

Sequencing was performed on CD4+ or CD8+ T cells sorted from blood, taken in a trial of the OX40 agonist ivuxolimab. This TCR was recovered from an adult with an advanced solid tumor such as melanoma, head and neck, liver or kidney cancer. The sequence is built from TRBV25-1 and TRBJ1-2; the D segment could be TRBD1, given 6 matching bases. The nucleotide sequence is given as TGTGCCAGCAGTGAACCCGCCGCGGGGGGCAGCTATGGCTACACCTTC. Its translation is CASSEPAAGGSYGYTF.